This paragraph covers one TCR beta chain sequence. Its antigen is as yet unknown. This record belongs to a study of cytomegalovirus exposure and HLA in healthy donors. About the study: An early data release held about 85 million unique TCRs from HLA-typed donors. Caucasian-associated ancestry cluster membership applied to about four fifths of about 370 genotyped donors.

The PCR ran on 60 Vbeta and 13 Jbeta primers. Sequencing used immunoSEQ multiplex PCR; TCRdb keeps in-frame clones, though not all of them. The top ten hold about 2.4% of the sample, which has around 130,000 clones, 81% seen once. CDR3 length: 12 amino acids. Per germline, CDR1 SGHAT and CDR2 FQNNGV. With 4 bases clipped from V and 11 bases from J, the junction kept 6 bases outside the gene matches. Study conclusions and caveats: When analyzed later, the rates of TCR association showed variation by HLA locus, with DRB1 the most and HLA-C the fewest.

The sequencing sample was made of PBMCs. The sequence came from a woman in her forties in good health and CMV-seronegative. The V call is TRBV11-2, the J call TRBJ1-1; 8 bases are shared with TRBD1. CDR3 loop: CASSSPQGEAFF. The CDR3 DNA follows: TGTGCCAGCAGCTCTCCACAGGGGGAGGCTTTCTTT.